The 11 T cell receptor beta chains below were found in one sample sequenced in a study of monozygotic twins with inflammatory bowel disease (dated by TCRdb to the late 2010s). Library method: 5' RACE. Reads for this sample came from an Illumina HiSeq 2500. Reprocessed by TCRdb, the reads give a single entry per CDR3 protein sequence, without DNA. The sample's clone listing holds around 410,000 distinct CDR3 sequences. The ten largest clones take up 2% to 3% of the sample. Material: blood. The receptor source for this set is a human donor with ulcerative colitis or Crohn's disease, or a healthy co-twin of an affected twin (not recorded which).

The chain combines TRBV18 with TRBJ2-7; absent DNA, TCRdb's TRBD1 call cannot be checked. CDR3 size: 18 residues. The germline V gene has CDR1 KGHSH and CDR2 LQKENI. CDR3 amino acids: CASSQYRDRRPSSYEQYF.

V is TRBV29-1 and J is TRBJ2-1. Germline values: CDR1 SQVTM, CDR2 ANQGSEA. This CDR3 region has 12 residues. Here the CDR3 reads CSGELRRNEQFF.

The chain carries TRBV7-8 and TRBJ2-7; TCRdb calls TRBD1, which cannot be checked without DNA. The CDR3 has 13 amino acids. Germline V lookup: CDR1 SGHVS, CDR2 FQNEAQ. The chain's CDR3 is CASRSRGLGEQYF.

V and J are TRBV9 and TRBJ1-2; lacking DNA, the TRBD1 call made by TCRdb goes unchecked. The CDR3 has 15 amino acids. In germline, CDR1 is SGDLS, CDR2 YYNGEE. CDR3 amino acids: CASSLLQGGGYGYTF.

This chain links TRBV28 with TRBJ2-4; there is no DNA to check the TCRdb D call of TRBD1. Germline V gene data show CDR1 as MDHEN and CDR2 as SYDVKM. This CDR3 has 14 amino acids. CDR3 amino acids: CASSPIWGKNIQYF.

This chain joins TRBV2 and TRBJ1-1. CDR1 and CDR2 from the germline V gene are SNHLY and FYNNEI. This CDR3 is 13 amino acids long. The CDR3 loop is CATKGWANTEAFF. The whole variable domain, remainder taken from reference TRBV2 and TRBJ1-1, is EPEVTQTPSHQVTQMGQEVILRCVPISNHLYFYWYRQILGQKVEFLVSFYNNEISEKSEIFDDQFSVERPDGSNFTLKIRSTKLEDSAMYFCATKGWANTEAFFGQGTRLTVV.

V gene TRBV12-3 or TRBV12-4 combines with J gene TRBJ2-5; the D gene TCRdb calls, TRBD1, cannot be checked with no DNA. CDR3 length equals 16 residues. The CDR3 here is CASSLADSRFPGTQYF.

This chain uses TRBV27 with TRBJ2-7; TCRdb designates TRBD2, a call that cannot be tested without DNA. Germline V gene lookup returns CDR1 MNHEY and CDR2 SMNVEV (reference sequence). CDR3 length: 13 residues. CDR3 residues: CASSLEGTHEQYF.

The genes are TRBV11-2 and TRBJ2-4; TCRdb reports TRBD1, a call that lacks DNA to check it against. The CDR3 is made up of 17 amino acids. Germline V gene data show CDR1 as SGHAT and CDR2 as FQNNGV. CDR3 protein: CASSFPRRDLGKNIQYF.

The J gene is TRBJ1-2, the V gene TRBV20-1; TCRdb selects TRBD1, and the lack of DNA leaves this call unchecked. Germline V gene sequence: CDR1 DFQATT, CDR2 SNEGSKA (reference sequence). The CDR3 loop spans 14 amino acids. CDR3 loop: CSASSGGEDYGYTF.

V gene TRBV5-1 combines with J gene TRBJ2-5; there is no DNA to check the TCRdb D call of TRBD1. Germline CDR1 and CDR2: SGHRS and YFSETQ. The CDR3 is 16 amino acids. This CDR3 is CASSLDPIQGRETQYF.